What follows are 3 T cell receptor beta chains derived from one specimen sequenced in a study of vaccination and CD4 T cells after COVID-19. Treatment in this sample: approximately 10-day PBMC culture with coronavirus spike peptide pools or control peptides (ViraFEST assay). CD4+ T cells of the unexposed donor were collected before the COVID-19 pandemic (2011-2018). With the Oncomine TCR Beta short-read assay, DNA from cultured CD4+ T cells was sequenced. One entry per CDR3 protein, called by TCRdb with MiXCR from the PCR reads. The sample has approximately 8,000 distinct CDR3 sequences, roughly 36% seen once. The antigens for these receptors are not known. Sample: CD4+ T cells from blood, cultured in vitro. The receptors shown here come from a human donor in good health.

Only a few counts were recorded for this clonotype. The chain is built from TRBV20-1 and TRBJ1-1; D remains unclear. In germline, CDR1 is DFQATT, CDR2 SNEGSKA (reference sequence). CDR3 length: 12 residues. The V end lost 1 base, the J end lost 0 bases, and 3 bases lay between the germline ends. Here the CDR3 DNA reads TGCAGTGCTAGAGGGCTGAACACTGAAGCTTTCTTT. As protein: CSARGLNTEAFF.

The rearrangement uses TRBV7-2 and TRBJ1-2; D remains unclear. The V gene lost 3 bases and the J gene lost 1 base, with 9 bases spanning the gap. The CDR3 is 14 amino acids. Germline CDR1 SGHTA, CDR2 FQGNSA. The CDR3 region is CASSLSPRNYGYTF. DNA of the CDR3: TGTGCCAGCAGCTTGAGCCCACGTAACTATGGCTACACCTTC.

V and J are TRBV27 and TRBJ2-3, with a weak D call TRBD2 (5 bases). Trimming took off 5 bases at V and 5 bases at J, with 11 bases between the two ends. The CDR3 runs to 13 residues. The germline CDR1 and CDR2 sequences are MNHEY and SMNVEV (reference sequence). The CDR3 sequence: CASSRGVKDTQYF. As DNA, the CDR3 is TGTGCCAGCAGTCGGGGTGTTAAAGATACGCAGTATTTT.